This TCR beta chain was found in a study of T cell clones after liver transplantation. Background on the study: TCRbeta sequencing after a pre-transplant mixed lymphocyte reaction identified graft-donor-reactive clones, later tracked in post-transplant blood. Without induction therapy, subjects received standard immunosuppression until 12-24 months post-transplant.

Study-wide results and limits: Post-transplant time points were not standardized, so conclusions are preliminary.

As for this clone: Its target is unknown.

Unstimulated PBMCs were sorted into CD3+CD4+ and CD3+CD8+ populations. Produced via immunoSEQ multiplex PCR; TCRdb's table is partial and in-frame only. Of 85,000 to 110,000 clones listed, around 84% are singletons. This CDR3 comprises 14 residues. Germline V gene lookup returns CDR1 LGHNA and CDR2 YSLEER. The gene calls are TRBV4-3 and TRBJ2-5, with no clear D. The closer fit of TRBJ2-7 to the DNA end suggests the J call may be wrong. This specimen was CD4+ T cells from blood, taken approximately 50 months after liver transplant. The sequence derives from a human patient who received a liver transplant. Some T cells may be graft donor cells. In nucleotides, the CDR3 is TGCGCCAGCAGCCAAGGTGTCACCTCCTACGAGCAGTACTTC. Encoded protein: CASSQGVTSYEQYF.